One sample yielded the 19 T cell receptor beta chains listed below, sequenced in a study of T cell repertoires in cytomegalovirus infection. TCRdb re-analysed the reads in MiXCR, keeping a single row per CDR3 protein. The table has about 490,000 distinct CDR3 sequences, approximately 26% seen once; the top ten hold about 12%. Sequencing was done on a sample of PBMCs. The receptors come from a human donor in good health (CMV status not recorded). Some clones in this sample may be carry-over from other donors' samples.

V gene TRBV7-2 combines with J gene TRBJ2-1, with 7 bases fitting TRBD2. The J segment lost 4 bases and the V segment lost 5 bases, leaving 11 bases of the junction unmatched. Germline CDR1 reads SGHTA; CDR2 reads FQGNSA. This CDR3 region has 16 residues. As DNA, the CDR3 is TGTGCCAGCAGCCCGAAAGGGACTACCCGATACAATGAGCAGTTCTTC. Residues: CASSPKGTTRYNEQFF.

V and J are TRBV19 and TRBJ2-1, with D perhaps matching TRBD2 (6 bases). The V gene lost 5 bases and the J gene lost 0 bases, with 23 bases spanning the gap. The CDR3 extends over 19 amino acids. CDR1 LNHDA and CDR2 SQIVND come from the germline V gene (reference sequence). This chain's CDR3 is CASSPRHKTSHLSYNEQFF. The CDR3 DNA sequence: TGTGCCAGTAGTCCCCGCCATAAGACTAGTCACCTCTCCTACAATGAGCAGTTCTTC.

This clonotype was seen a few times. This chain connects TRBV7-8 to TRBJ1-1; possible D gene TRBD1, 5 bases. Germline CDR1 is SGHVS and CDR2 is FQNEAQ. V was shortened by 5 bases and J by 5 bases, with 18 bases between the two germline ends. CDR3 length: 15 residues. The CDR3, as DNA: TGTGCCAGCAGCATCCGCAGGGTAGGTTCGACTGAAGCTTTCTTT. Translating it yields CASSIRRVGSTEAFF.

This clonotype was seen more than once but under ten times. The J gene is TRBJ2-5, the V gene TRBV6-2 or TRBV6-3, with a tentative D call TRBD1 (6 bases). The germline gives CDR1 MNHEY, CDR2 SVGEGT. This CDR3 region has 13 residues. Trimming took 5 bases from V and 7 from J, leaving 14 bases between them. The CDR3 sequence: CASSRQELGTQYF. The CDR3 DNA is TGTGCCAGCAGTCGACAGGAGCTGGGGACCCAGTACTTC.

This clonotype came up a few times. V and J are TRBV20-1 and TRBJ2-2; D is possibly TRBD2 (5 bases). The V gene's germline CDR1 is DFQATT and CDR2 SNEGSKA (reference sequence). This CDR3 spans 14 amino acids. Deletions cut 1 base from V and 5 bases from J, with 11 bases between. The CDR3 loop is CSARGTRKTGELFF. DNA of the CDR3: TGCAGTGCTAGAGGAACTAGAAAGACCGGGGAGCTGTTTTTT.

The chain is built from TRBV7-2 and TRBJ2-3; 10 positions agree with TRBD2. This CDR3 has 16 amino acids. CDR1 SGHTA and CDR2 FQGNSA come from the germline V gene. With 1 base clipped from V and 4 bases from J, the junction kept 5 bases outside the gene matches. The CDR3 bases are TGTGCCAGCAGCTTAGTACTAGCGGGACCTCCAGATACGCAGTATTTT. Its translation: CASSLVLAGPPDTQYF. Full variable domain (outside the CDR3, taken from reference TRBV7-2 and TRBJ2-3): GAGVSQSPSNKVTEKGKDVELRCDPISGHTALYWYRQSLGQGLEFLIYFQGNSAPDKSGLPSDRFSAERTGGSVSTLTIQRTQQEDSAVYLCASSLVLAGPPDTQYFGPGTRLTVL.

The chain links TRBV7-9 to TRBJ2-7; TRBD1 matches 8 bases. The CDR3 contains 15 residues. Germline CDR1 SEHNR, CDR2 FQNEAQ (reference sequence). V shed 5 bases and J 0 bases; nucleotides not matched to a gene: 6. CDR3 nucleotide sequence: TGTGCCAGCAGCAGACAGGGGTCCCCCTCCTACGAGCAGTACTTC. This translates into CASSRQGSPSYEQYF.

In this sample, this clonotype turned up a few times. This sequence joins TRBV20-1 and TRBJ2-2; possible D gene TRBD2, 5 bases. V lost 7 bases and J lost 3, with 9 bases in between. Germline V gives CDR1 DFQATT, CDR2 SNEGSKA (reference sequence). The CDR3 sequence is 12 residues long. In DNA form, the CDR3 reads TGCAGTGAGCGGACCGACACCGGGGAGCTGTTTTTT. Residues: CSERTDTGELFF.

V gene TRBV3-1 combines with J gene TRBJ2-7; TRBD2 aligns across 10 bases. The CDR3 is 14 residues long. Germline CDR1 and CDR2: LGHDT and YNNKEL (reference sequence). The V gene end was trimmed by 4 bases and the J gene end by 2 bases; junction bases not matched to a gene: 2. CDR3 loop: CASSRTSGAYEQYV. In DNA form, the CDR3 reads TGTGCCAGCAGCCGGACTAGCGGCGCCTACGAGCAGTACGTC.

This clonotype showed up just a few times. The rearrangement joins TRBV20-1 to TRBJ2-1; 9 bases are shared with TRBD2. V gave up 6 bases and J gave up 7 bases; unmatched junction bases: 13. This CDR3 spans 15 amino acids. CDR1 is DFQATT and CDR2 is SNEGSKA in the germline V gene (reference sequence). Here the CDR3 DNA reads TGCAGTGCCGCTCAGGGCCTAGCGGGAAGAAATGAGCAGTTCTTC. Its protein is CSAAQGLAGRNEQFF.

The rearrangement uses TRBV5-3 and TRBJ2-1, with TRBD2 matching over 12 bases. TRBV5-3 is an ORF, and what it does is uncertain. The V segment lost 3 bases and the J segment 5 bases; nucleotides outside the gene matches: 3. This CDR3 is built from 15 residues. CDR3 protein: CARSSTSGRNNEQFF. CDR3 in DNA: TGTGCCAGAAGCTCGACTAGCGGGAGAAACAATGAGCAGTTCTTC.

The V gene is TRBV6-6, the J gene TRBJ1-1, with 7 positions matching TRBD1. CDR3 length: 14 amino acids. V was pared by 3 bases and J by 0 bases, with 1 base of the junction left unmatched. Germline CDR1 is MNHNY and CDR2 is SVGAGI (reference sequence). CDR3 coding DNA: TGTGCCAGCAGTTATACAGGGGTGAACACTGAAGCTTTCTTT. It yields the protein CASSYTGVNTEAFF.

This chain uses TRBV6-2 or TRBV6-3 with TRBJ2-1; tentatively, D is TRBD2 (5 bases). The length of the CDR3 is 10 residues. In germline, CDR1 is MNHEY, CDR2 SVGEGT. CDR3 nucleotides: TGTGCGACCGGGGACAATGAGCAGTTCTTC. Its protein is CATGDNEQFF.

This clonotype was seen many times. The chain links TRBV11-2 to TRBJ2-1, with TRBD2 identical over 15 bases. Germline lookup yields CDR1 SGHAT and CDR2 FQNNGV. The CDR3 length is 17 residues. V was clipped by 5 bases and J by 5 bases; unmatched bases: 7. DNA of the CDR3: TGTGCCAGCAGCCTAGGGACTAGCGGGAGGACCGACAATGAGCAGTTCTTC. Protein product: CASSLGTSGRTDNEQFF.

This clonotype was found many times. This sequence joins TRBV27 and TRBJ2-2; D perhaps matches TRBD1 (6 bases). The CDR3 sequence is 15 residues long. Germline-derived CDR1 and CDR2 are MNHEY and SMNVEV (reference sequence). The V gene lost 1 base and the J gene lost 2 bases, with 8 bases spanning the gap. This chain's CDR3 is CASSLYRANTGELFF. DNA for the CDR3: TGTGCCAGCAGTTTATACAGGGCAAACACCGGGGAGCTGTTTTTT.

This rearrangement joins TRBV15 to TRBJ2-7; 8 bases agree with TRBD2. From germline, CDR1 is LNHNV and CDR2 YYDKDF (reference sequence). V was clipped by 8 bases and J by 1 base; unmatched bases: 10. The CDR3 is made up of 15 amino acids. The CDR3: CATSGGAPPSYEQYF. CDR3 sequence (DNA): TGTGCCACCTCGGGAGGGGCCCCACCGTCCTACGAGCAGTACTTC.

The rearrangement uses TRBV4-3 and TRBJ2-5; D possibly corresponds to TRBD1 (6 bases). Germline V gene sequence: CDR1 LGHNA, CDR2 YSLEER. There are 14 residues in the CDR3. V lost 5 bases, J lost 0 bases, and 10 bases lay in between. Here the CDR3 reads CASSAQGYQETQYF. The CDR3 region has the DNA TGCGCCAGCAGCGCTCAGGGGTACCAAGAGACCCAGTACTTC.

This clonotype came up many times. V usage is TRBV6-1 and J usage is TRBJ1-1, with no clear D. The V and J ends lost 3 bases and 5 bases respectively, with 7 bases between them. CDR3 length equals 12 residues. Per germline, CDR1 MNHNS and CDR2 SASEGT. The CDR3 sequence: CASSDMETEAFF. CDR3 in DNA: TGTGCCAGCAGTGATATGGAAACTGAAGCTTTCTTT.

This clonotype has only a few counts. This chain joins TRBV12-3 or TRBV12-4 and TRBJ1-1, with TRBD1 identical over 9 bases. This CDR3 region has 11 residues. The V gene end was trimmed by 4 bases and the J gene end by 13 bases; junction bases not matched to a gene: 4. This chain's CDR3 is CASSYPGQGFF. The CDR3 nucleotides are TGTGCCAGCAGTTATCCGGGACAGGGTTTCTTT.